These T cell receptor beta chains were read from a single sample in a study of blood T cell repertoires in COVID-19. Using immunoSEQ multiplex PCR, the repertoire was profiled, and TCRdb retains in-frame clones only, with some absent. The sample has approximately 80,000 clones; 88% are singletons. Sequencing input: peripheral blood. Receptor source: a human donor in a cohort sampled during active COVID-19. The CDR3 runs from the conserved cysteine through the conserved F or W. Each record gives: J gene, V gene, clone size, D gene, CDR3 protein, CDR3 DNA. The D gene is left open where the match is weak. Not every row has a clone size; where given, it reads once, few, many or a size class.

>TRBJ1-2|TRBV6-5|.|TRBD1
CASSYRGHGYTF
TGTGCCAGCAGCTACAGGGGGCACGGCTACACCTTC
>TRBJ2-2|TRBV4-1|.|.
CASSQAIPSLAPNTGELFF
TGCGCCAGCAGCCAAGCGATACCTTCCCTAGCGCCCAACACCGGGGAGCTGTTTTTT
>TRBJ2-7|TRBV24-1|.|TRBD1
CATSDRQGEGIYEQYF
TGTGCCACCAGTGACCGACAGGGCGAGGGTATCTACGAGCAGTACTTC
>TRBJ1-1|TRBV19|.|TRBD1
CASSMDRETEAFF
TGTGCCAGTAGTATGGACAGGGAGACTGAAGCTTTCTTT
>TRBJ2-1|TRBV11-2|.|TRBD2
CASSQTSGGILGDEQFF
TGTGCCAGCAGCCAGACTAGCGGGGGGATACTTGGGGATGAGCAGTTCTTC
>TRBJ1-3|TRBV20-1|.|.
CSASRRSSGNTIYF
TGCAGTGCTAGTCGGCGGAGCTCTGGAAACACCATATATTTT
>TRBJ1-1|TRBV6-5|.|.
CASSTWTVNTEAFF
TGTGCCAGCAGCACCTGGACAGTGAACACTGAAGCTTTCTTT
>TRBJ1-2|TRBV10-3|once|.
CASAKTQADYGYTF
TGTGCCTCCGCGAAAACACAGGCGGACTATGGCTACACCTTC
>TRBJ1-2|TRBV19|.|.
CASSAQRGMDRGYTF
TGTGCCAGTAGTGCCCAGAGGGGGATGGATCGTGGCTACACCTTC
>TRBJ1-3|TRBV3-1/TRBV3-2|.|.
CASNSAAYEGGNTIYF
TGTGCCAGCAACTCAGCGGCTTACGAGGGTGGAAACACCATATATTTT
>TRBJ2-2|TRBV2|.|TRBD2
CASSVYGLAGLSVFNTGELFF
TGTGCCAGCAGTGTTTATGGACTAGCGGGGCTCTCCGTCTTTAACACCGGGGAGCTGTTTTTT
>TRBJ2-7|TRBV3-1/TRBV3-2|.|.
CASSQVGRAYEQYF
TGTGCCAGCAGCCAAGTGGGGCGAGCCTACGAGCAGTACTTC
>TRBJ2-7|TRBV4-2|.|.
CASSQDRQVYEQYF
TGTGCCAGCAGCCAAGATCGACAGGTTTACGAGCAGTACTTC
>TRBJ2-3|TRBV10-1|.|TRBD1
CASSVDRGRSDTQYF
TGCGCCAGCAGCGTAGACAGGGGGAGGTCAGATACGCAGTATTTT
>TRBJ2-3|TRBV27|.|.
CASSLFLGGRGTDTQYF
TGTGCCAGCAGTTTATTTTTGGGGGGGCGGGGGACAGATACGCAGTATTTT
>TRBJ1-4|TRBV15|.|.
CATSESSNEKLFF
TGTGCCACCAGCGAAAGCTCTAATGAAAAACTGTTTTTT
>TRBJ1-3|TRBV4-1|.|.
CASSYRVSSGNTIYF
TGCGCCAGCAGCTACAGGGTCAGCTCTGGAAACACCATATATTTT
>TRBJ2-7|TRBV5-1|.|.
CASSLNAVSYEQYF
TGCGCCAGCAGCTTAAACGCGGTATCCTACGAGCAGTACTTC
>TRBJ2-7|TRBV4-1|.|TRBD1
CASSQEARGIHEQYF
TGCGCCAGCAGCCAAGAGGCCAGGGGGATCCACGAGCAGTACTTC
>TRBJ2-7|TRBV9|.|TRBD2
CASSVGGGAIYEQYF
TGTGCCAGCAGCGTAGGGGGAGGGGCGATCTACGAGCAGTACTTC
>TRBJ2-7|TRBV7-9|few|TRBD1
CASSLGQGTYEQYF
TGTGCCAGCAGCCTAGGACAGGGTACCTACGAGCAGTACTTC
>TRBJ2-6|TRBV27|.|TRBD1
CASSRDRRSSGANVLTF
TGTGCCAGCAGTCGGGACAGGCGATCCTCTGGGGCCAACGTCCTGACTTTC
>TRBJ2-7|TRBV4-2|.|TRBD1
CASSQLQGGEQYF
TGTGCCAGCAGCCAACTACAGGGGGGCGAGCAGTACTTC
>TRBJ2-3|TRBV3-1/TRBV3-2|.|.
CASSPGPDPSTDTQYF
TGTGCCAGCAGCCCAGGGCCGGACCCGAGCACAGATACGCAGTATTTT
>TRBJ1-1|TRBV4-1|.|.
CASSQAGQGNTEAFF
TGCGCCAGCAGTCAAGCGGGACAAGGGAACACTGAAGCTTTCTTT
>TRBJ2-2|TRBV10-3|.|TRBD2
CAISMLAGGPDTGELFF
TGTGCCATCAGTATGCTAGCGGGGGGGCCGGACACCGGGGAGCTGTTTTTT
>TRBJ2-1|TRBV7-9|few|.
CASSSGVGAHNEQFF
TGTGCCAGCAGCTCGGGGGTTGGGGCGCACAATGAGCAGTTCTTC
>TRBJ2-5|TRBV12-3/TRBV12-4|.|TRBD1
CASHNRGSETQYF
TGTGCCAGCCACAACAGGGGATCCGAGACCCAGTACTTC
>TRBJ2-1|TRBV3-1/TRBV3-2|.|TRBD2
CASSGTSGRGRQFF
TGTGCCAGCAGCGGGACTAGCGGGAGGGGTAGGCAGTTCTTC
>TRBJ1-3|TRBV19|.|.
CASSREAGNTIYF
TGTGCCAGTAGTAGGGAGGCTGGAAACACCATATATTTT
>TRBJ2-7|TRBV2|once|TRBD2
CASSEGVGGFSYEQYF
TGTGCCAGCAGTGAGGGGGTCGGGGGGTTTTCCTACGAGCAGTACTTC
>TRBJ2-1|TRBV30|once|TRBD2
CACPRTSGYNEQFF
TGTGCCTGCCCCCGGACTAGCGGCTACAATGAGCAGTTCTTC
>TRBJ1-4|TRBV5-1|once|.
CASSESTATNEKLFF
TGCGCCAGCAGCGAGTCGACAGCAACTAATGAAAAACTGTTTTTT
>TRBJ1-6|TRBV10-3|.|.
CAISVEGHNSPLHF
TGTGCCATCAGTGTCGAGGGTCATAATTCACCCCTCCACTTT
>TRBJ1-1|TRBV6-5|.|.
CASSYSGGDTEAFF
TGTGCCAGCAGTTACTCGGGGGGGGACACTGAAGCTTTCTTT
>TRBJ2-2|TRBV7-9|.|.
CASSQTSQAVGELFF
TGTGCCAGCAGCCAAACGTCGCAGGCCGTCGGGGAGCTGTTTTTT
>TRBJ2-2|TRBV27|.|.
CASSFVAGELFF
TGTGCCAGCAGTTTTGTAGCCGGGGAGCTGTTTTTT
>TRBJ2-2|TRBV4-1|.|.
CASSDRGNTGELFF
TGCGCCAGCAGTGATAGGGGGAACACCGGGGAGCTGTTTTTT
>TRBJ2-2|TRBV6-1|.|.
CASSEVAWELFF
TGTGCCAGCAGTGAAGTCGCGTGGGAGCTGTTTTTT
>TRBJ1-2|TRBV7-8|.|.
CASSLVNPGGYTF
TGTGCCAGCAGCTTAGTCAATCCAGGTGGCTACACCTTC
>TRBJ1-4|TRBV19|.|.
CASTWRGGLNEKLFF
TGTGCCAGTACCTGGCGAGGGGGTCTTAATGAAAAACTGTTTTTT
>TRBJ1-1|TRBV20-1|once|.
CSASPRRGNTEAFF
TGCAGTGCTAGTCCGCGCAGGGGGAACACTGAAGCTTTCTTT
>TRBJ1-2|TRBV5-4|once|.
CASSQGPGGDSYGYTF
TGTGCCAGCAGCCAGGGCCCGGGGGGGGACTCCTATGGCTACACCTTC
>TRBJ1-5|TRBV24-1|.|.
CATRGVGRLSNQPQHF
TGTGCCACCCGGGGGGTCGGGAGACTTAGCAATCAGCCCCAGCATTTT
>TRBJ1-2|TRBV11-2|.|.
CASSLERRLSNGYTF
TGTGCCAGCAGCTTAGAGCGGAGACTGTCGAATGGCTACACCTTC
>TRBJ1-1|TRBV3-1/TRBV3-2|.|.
CASSQESGARIGTEAFF
TGTGCCAGCAGCCAAGAGTCAGGGGCGCGCATAGGCACTGAAGCTTTCTTT
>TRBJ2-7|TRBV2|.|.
CASTAGGDSSYEQYF
TGTGCCAGCACCGCCGGGGGGGACAGCTCCTACGAGCAGTACTTC
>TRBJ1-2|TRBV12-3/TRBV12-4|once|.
CASSLSRVYGHTF
TGTGCCAGCAGTTTAAGTCGGGTTTATGGCCACACCTTC
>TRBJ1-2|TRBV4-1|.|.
CASSQGGNLRGYTF
TGCGCCAGCAGCCAAGGCGGGAATCTTCGTGGCTACACCTTC
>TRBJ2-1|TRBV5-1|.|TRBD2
CASSLASGGTYNEQFF
TGCGCCAGCAGCTTGGCTAGCGGGGGAACCTACAATGAGCAGTTCTTC
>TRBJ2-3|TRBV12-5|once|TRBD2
CASGLVLAGVATDTQYF
TGTGCTAGTGGTTTGGTATTGGCGGGGGTGGCGACAGATACGCAGTATTTT